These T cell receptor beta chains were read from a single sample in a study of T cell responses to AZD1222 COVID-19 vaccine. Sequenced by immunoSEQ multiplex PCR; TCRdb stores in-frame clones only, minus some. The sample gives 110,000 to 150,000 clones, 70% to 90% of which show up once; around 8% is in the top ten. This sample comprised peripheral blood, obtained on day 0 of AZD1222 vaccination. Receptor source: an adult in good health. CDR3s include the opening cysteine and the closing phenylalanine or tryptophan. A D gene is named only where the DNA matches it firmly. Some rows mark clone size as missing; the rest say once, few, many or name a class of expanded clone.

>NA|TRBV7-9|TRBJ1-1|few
CASSLRGAEAFF
TGTGCCAGCAGCTTAAGAGGGGCTGAAGCTTTCTTT
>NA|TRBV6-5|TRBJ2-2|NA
CASSSPGHSNTGELFF
TGTGCCAGCAGTTCGCCGGGACATTCGAACACCGGGGAGCTGTTTTTT
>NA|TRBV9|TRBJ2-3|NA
CASSISTVPTDTQYF
TGTGCCAGCAGCATCTCGACGGTCCCCACAGATACGCAGTATTTT
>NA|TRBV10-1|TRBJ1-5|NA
CASSDLRDQPQHF
TGCGCCAGCAGTGATCTTAGGGATCAGCCCCAGCATTTT
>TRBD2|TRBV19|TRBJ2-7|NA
CASRPLPGLAGGLSGQYF
TGTGCCAGCCGACCGCTCCCTGGACTAGCGGGAGGGCTCAGCGGGCAGTACTTC
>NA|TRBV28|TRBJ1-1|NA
CASSAHPLVRESEAFF
TGTGCCAGCAGCGCCCACCCTCTCGTGAGGGAAAGCGAAGCTTTCTTT
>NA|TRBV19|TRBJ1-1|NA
CASSKTVNTEAFF
TGTGCCAGTAGTAAGACAGTGAACACTGAAGCTTTCTTT
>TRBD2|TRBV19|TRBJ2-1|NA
CASKASGRGEQFF
TGTGCCAGTAAGGCTAGCGGGAGAGGAGAGCAGTTCTTC
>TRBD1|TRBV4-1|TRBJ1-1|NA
CASSHLTGGFEAFF
TGCGCCAGCAGCCACCTGACAGGGGGCTTTGAAGCTTTCTTT
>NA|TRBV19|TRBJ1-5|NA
CASSISLVNQPQHF
TGTGCCAGTAGTATTAGTCTCGTCAATCAGCCCCAGCATTTT
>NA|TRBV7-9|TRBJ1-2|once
CASSSVFYGYTF
TGTGCCAGCAGCTCTGTTTTCTATGGCTACACCTTC
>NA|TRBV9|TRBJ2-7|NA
CASSVEGPSYEQYF
TGTGCCAGCAGCGTAGAGGGACCGTCCTACGAGCAGTACTTC
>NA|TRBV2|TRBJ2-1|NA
CASRRGGVDNEQFF
TGTGCCAGCAGGAGGGGGGGAGTAGACAATGAGCAGTTCTTC
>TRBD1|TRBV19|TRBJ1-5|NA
CASSIPGGNQPQHF
TGTGCCAGTAGTATTCCAGGGGGAAATCAGCCCCAGCATTTT
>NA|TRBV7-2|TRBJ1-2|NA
CASTPRGDDYTF
TGTGCCAGCACCCCACGGGGAGACGACTACACCTTC
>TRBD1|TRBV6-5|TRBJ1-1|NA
CASTRRGHNTEAFF
TGTGCCAGCACCCGCAGGGGGCATAACACTGAAGCTTTCTTT
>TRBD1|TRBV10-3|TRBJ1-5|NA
CAISQDRSYQPQHF
TGTGCCATCAGCCAGGACAGGTCCTATCAGCCCCAGCATTTT
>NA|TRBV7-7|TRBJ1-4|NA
CASATGYNEKLFF
TGTGCTAGCGCAACAGGTTATAATGAAAAACTGTTTTTT
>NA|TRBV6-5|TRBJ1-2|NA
CASTGIENHYYGYTF
TGTGCCAGCACGGGGATTGAGAACCACTACTATGGCTACACCTTC
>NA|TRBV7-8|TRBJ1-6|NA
CASSLFGQSDSPLHF
TGTGCCAGCAGCTTATTCGGCCAGTCGGATTCACCCCTCCACTTT
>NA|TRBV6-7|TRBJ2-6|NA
CASSTLRPRAGANVLTF
TGTGCCAGCAGCACACTTAGACCCCGAGCTGGGGCCAACGTCCTGACTTTC
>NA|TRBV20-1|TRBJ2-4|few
CSARTENIQYF
TGCAGTGCTAGGACAGAAAACATTCAGTACTTC
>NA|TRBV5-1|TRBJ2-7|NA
CARIYSPREAAYEQYF
TGCGCCAGGATCTACTCCCCTCGTGAGGCAGCTTACGAGCAGTACTTC
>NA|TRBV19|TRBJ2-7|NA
CASSKQEPYEQYF
TGTGCCAGTAGTAAGCAGGAGCCCTACGAGCAGTACTTC
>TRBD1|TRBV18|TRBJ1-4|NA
CASSPPDRVGEKLFF
TGTGCCAGCTCACCACCCGACAGGGTGGGTGAAAAACTGTTTTTT
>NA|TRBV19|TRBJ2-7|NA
CASNPGSGSPFEQYF
TGTGCCAGTAACCCGGGTAGCGGTTCCCCCTTCGAGCAGTACTTC
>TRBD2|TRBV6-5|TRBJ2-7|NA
CASSLAGGVYEQYF
TGTGCCAGCAGCCTAGCGGGGGGTGTCTACGAGCAGTACTTC